The 7 T cell receptor beta chains listed next were all sequenced from one sample in a study of T cells in Graves' hyperthyroidism and ophthalmopathy (dated 2019 in TCRdb). The library came from multiplex PCR. Instrument on record: Illumina HiSeq 2000. The TCR beta CDR3 regions were amplified from RNA transcripts. The TCR CDR3 was subjected to a first round of RT-PCR using the HTBI primer set and the Qiagen OneStep RT-PCR kit. TCRdb passed the public sequencing reads through fastp at Q25 and MiXCR, retaining productive beta sequences. Rows are unified per CDR3 protein, each entry keeping the most common DNA and genes. For this sample there are about 200,000 distinct CDR3 sequences; approximately 20% appear just once. The top ten clonotypes cover roughly 44% of the sample. The sequenced material came from blood. The receptors were gathered from a man aged 35 to 55 with Graves' hyperthyroidism.

This clonotype showed up many times. The chain couples TRBV10-3 to TRBJ2-5; possible D gene TRBD2, 7 bases. Germline loops: CDR1 ENHRY, CDR2 SYGVKD. The ends were cut back, 2 bases at V and 7 bases at J, with 17 bases in the middle. The CDR3 is 15 residues long. CDR3 amino acids: CAISELVGGPRTQYF. Written as DNA, the CDR3 is TGTGCCATCAGTGAGCTGGTGGGGGGGCCCAGGACCCAGTACTTC.

This clonotype occurred many times. The chain joins TRBV12-3 or TRBV12-4 to TRBJ2-2, with D unresolved. The CDR3 runs 12 residues. V was trimmed by 6 bases and J by 8 bases, leaving 10 bases between them. CDR3 in DNA: TGTGCCAGCAGACCTCAAGCAGGGGAGCTGTTTTTT. Its translation is CASRPQAGELFF.

This clonotype showed up many times. The chain employs TRBV19 and TRBJ2-2; no reliable D call. The CDR3 has 15 amino acids. Germline V gives CDR1 LNHDA, CDR2 SQIVND (reference sequence). V lost 7 bases, J lost 1 base, and 13 bases lay in between. CDR3 region: CASKGRVRNTGELFF. Here the CDR3 DNA reads TGTGCCAGTAAAGGTCGGGTGAGGAACACCGGGGAGCTGTTTTTT.

The chain's CDR3 is CASSRRSEGGGNEKLFF. The CDR3 DNA reads TGTGCCAGCAGCCGGAGATCTGAAGGGGGCGGTAATGAAAAACTGTTTTTT. This sequence joins TRBV12-3 or TRBV12-4 and TRBJ1-4; 7 positions match TRBD1. The length of the CDR3 is 17 residues. The trim removed 6 bases at V and 4 bases at J, leaving 14 bases unmatched.

This clonotype was seen more than once but under ten times. The J gene is TRBJ2-2, the V gene TRBV20-1; the D is unclear. This CDR3 contains 12 residues. With 6 bases removed from V and 7 bases from J, the gap between germline ends came to 12 bases. Germline V gene lookup returns CDR1 DFQATT and CDR2 SNEGSKA (reference sequence). In DNA form, the CDR3 reads TGCAGTGCGGCTACCGGGTTCGGGGAGCTGTTTTTT. Protein: CSAATGFGELFF.

CDR3 DNA: TGCGCCAGCAGTCCCGGCGGGCGTCGAAACACCATATATTTT. Its translation: CASSPGGRRNTIYF. The rearrangement links TRBV5-1 to TRBJ1-3, with no clear D. This CDR3 contains 14 residues. Germline-derived CDR1 and CDR2 are SGHRS and YFSETQ. V gave up 5 bases and J gave up 5 bases, with 14 bases separating them. Full variable domain (remainder filled in from reference TRBV5-1 and TRBJ1-3): KAGVTQTPRYLIKTRGQQVTLSCSPISGHRSVSWYQQTPGQGLQFLFEYFSETQRNKGNFPGRFSGRQFSNSRSEMNVSTLELGDSALYLCASSPGGRRNTIYFGEGSWLTVV.

This clonotype was counted ten times or more. The rearrangement joins TRBV7-2 to TRBJ1-5, with a weak D call TRBD1 (5 bases). V dropped 2 bases and J dropped 5 bases, with 13 bases sitting between them. CDR1 and CDR2 from the germline V gene are SGHTA and FQGNSA. The CDR3 sequence is 15 residues long. CDR3 amino acids: CASSLTAGRDQPQHF. For the CDR3, the DNA is TGTGCCAGCAGCTTAACTGCAGGGAGAGATCAGCCCCAGCATTTT. The full variable domain, completed using reference TRBV7-2 and TRBJ1-5, is GAGVSQSPSNKVTEKGKDVELRCDPISGHTALYWYRQSLGQGLEFLIYFQGNSAPDKSGLPSDRFSAERTGGSVSTLTIQRTQQEDSAVYLCASSLTAGRDQPQHFGDGTRLSIL.